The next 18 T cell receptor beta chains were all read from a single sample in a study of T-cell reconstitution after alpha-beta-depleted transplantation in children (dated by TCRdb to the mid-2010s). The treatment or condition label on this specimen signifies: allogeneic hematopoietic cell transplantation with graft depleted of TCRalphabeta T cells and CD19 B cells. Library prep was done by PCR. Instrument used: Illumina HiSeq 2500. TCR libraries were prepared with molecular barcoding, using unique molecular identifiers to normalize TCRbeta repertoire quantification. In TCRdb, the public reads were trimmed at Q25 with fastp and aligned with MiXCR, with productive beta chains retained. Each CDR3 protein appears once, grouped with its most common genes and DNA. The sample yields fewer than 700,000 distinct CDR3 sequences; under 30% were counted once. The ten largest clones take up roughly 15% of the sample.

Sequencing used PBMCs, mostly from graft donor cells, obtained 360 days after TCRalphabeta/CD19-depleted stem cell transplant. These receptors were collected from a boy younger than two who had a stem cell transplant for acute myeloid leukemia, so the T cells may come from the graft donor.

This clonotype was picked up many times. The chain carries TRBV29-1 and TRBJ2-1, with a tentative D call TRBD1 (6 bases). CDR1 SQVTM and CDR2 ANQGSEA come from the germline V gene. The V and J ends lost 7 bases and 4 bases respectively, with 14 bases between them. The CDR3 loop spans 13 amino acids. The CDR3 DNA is TGCAGCGGTCGACAGGATCTATACAATGAGCAGTTCTTC. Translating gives CSGRQDLYNEQFF.

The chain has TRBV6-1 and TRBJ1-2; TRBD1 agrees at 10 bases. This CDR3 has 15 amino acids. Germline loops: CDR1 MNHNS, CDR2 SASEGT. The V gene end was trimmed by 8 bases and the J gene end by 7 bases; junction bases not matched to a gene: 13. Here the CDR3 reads CASGPGTGALGGYTF. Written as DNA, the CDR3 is TGTGCCAGCGGCCCCGGGACAGGGGCCTTAGGTGGCTACACCTTC.

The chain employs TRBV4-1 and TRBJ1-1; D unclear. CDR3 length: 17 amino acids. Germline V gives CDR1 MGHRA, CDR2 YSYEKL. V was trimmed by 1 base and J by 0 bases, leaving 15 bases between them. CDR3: CASSQGLLMFMNTEAFF. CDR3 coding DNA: TGCGCCAGCAGCCAAGGTCTCCTTATGTTCATGAACACTGAAGCTTTCTTT.

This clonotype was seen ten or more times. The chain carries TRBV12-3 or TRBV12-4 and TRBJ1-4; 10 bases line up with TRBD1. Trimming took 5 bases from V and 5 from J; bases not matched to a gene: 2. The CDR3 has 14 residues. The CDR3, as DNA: TGTGCCAGCAGTCGGACAGGGGGGAATGAAAAACTGTTTTTT. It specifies CASSRTGGNEKLFF.

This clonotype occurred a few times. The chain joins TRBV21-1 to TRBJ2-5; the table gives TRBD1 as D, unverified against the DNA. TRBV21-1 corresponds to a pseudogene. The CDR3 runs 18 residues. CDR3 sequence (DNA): TGTGCCAGCAGCAAAAGTTATCGCCGGTACACCTTACAAGAGACCCAGTACTTC. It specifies CASSKSYRRYTLQETQYF.

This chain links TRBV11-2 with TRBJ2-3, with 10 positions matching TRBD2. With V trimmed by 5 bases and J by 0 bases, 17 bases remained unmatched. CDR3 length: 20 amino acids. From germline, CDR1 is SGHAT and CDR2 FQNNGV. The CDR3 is CASSLRPSGGYKSSTDTQYF. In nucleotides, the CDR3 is TGTGCCAGCAGCCTTCGGCCTAGCGGGGGTTACAAGTCTAGCACAGATACGCAGTATTTT.

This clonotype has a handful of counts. CDR3 nucleotides: TGTGCCAACACCATGACAGGGGACTACGTC. It translates to CANTMTGDYV. The rearrangement links TRBV7-6 to TRBJ2-7; 8 bases align to TRBD1. CDR1 and CDR2 from the germline V gene are SGHVS and FNYEAQ. The CDR3 contains 10 residues. Trimming at V came to 10 bases and at J to 13 bases, leaving 9 bases not matched to a gene.

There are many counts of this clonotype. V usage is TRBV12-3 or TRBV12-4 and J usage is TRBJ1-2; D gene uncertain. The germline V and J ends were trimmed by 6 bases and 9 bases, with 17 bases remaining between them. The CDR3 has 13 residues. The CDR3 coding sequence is TGTGCCAGCAGCCTTACAGAATTCGGAAGCTACACCTTC. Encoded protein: CASSLTEFGSYTF.

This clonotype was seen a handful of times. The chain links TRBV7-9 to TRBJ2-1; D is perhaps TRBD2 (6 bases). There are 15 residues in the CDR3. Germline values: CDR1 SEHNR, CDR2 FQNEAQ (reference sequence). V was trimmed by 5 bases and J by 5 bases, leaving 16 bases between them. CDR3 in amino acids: CASSAGGVRDNEQFF. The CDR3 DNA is TGTGCCAGCAGCGCCGGAGGGGTTAGGGACAATGAGCAGTTCTTC.

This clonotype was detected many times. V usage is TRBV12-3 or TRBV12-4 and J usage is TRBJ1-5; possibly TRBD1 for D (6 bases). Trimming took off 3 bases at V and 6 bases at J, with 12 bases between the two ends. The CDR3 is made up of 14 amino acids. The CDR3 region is CASSFVRGSQPQHF. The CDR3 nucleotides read TGTGCCAGCAGTTTCGTCAGGGGAAGTCAGCCCCAGCATTTT.

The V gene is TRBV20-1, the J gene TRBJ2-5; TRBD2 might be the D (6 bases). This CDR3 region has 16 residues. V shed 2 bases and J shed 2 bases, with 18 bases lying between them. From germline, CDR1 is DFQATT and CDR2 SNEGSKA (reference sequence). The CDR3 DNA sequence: TGCAGTGCTAGAACCCTTCGAGTGGGGGGACAAGAGACCCAGTACTTC. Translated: CSARTLRVGGQETQYF.

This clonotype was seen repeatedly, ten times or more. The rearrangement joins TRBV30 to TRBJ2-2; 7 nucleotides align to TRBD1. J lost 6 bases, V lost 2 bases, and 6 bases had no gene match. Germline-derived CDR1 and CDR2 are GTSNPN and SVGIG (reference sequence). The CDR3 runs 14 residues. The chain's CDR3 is CAWSTGDPPGELFF. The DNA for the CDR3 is TGTGCCTGGAGTACAGGGGACCCACCCGGGGAGCTGTTTTTT.

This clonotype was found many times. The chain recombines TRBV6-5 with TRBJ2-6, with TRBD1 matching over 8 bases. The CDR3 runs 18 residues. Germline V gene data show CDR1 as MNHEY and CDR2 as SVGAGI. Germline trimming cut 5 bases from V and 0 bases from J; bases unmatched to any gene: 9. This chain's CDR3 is CASSPTGTGFSGANVLTF. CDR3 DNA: TGTGCCAGCAGTCCTACCGGGACAGGATTCTCTGGGGCCAACGTCCTGACTTTC.

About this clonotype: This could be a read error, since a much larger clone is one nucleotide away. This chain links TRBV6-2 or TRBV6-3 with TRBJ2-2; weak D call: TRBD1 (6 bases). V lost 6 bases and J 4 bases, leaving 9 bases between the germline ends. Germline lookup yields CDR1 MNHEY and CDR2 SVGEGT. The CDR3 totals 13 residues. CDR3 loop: CASSHRVTGELFF. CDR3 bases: TGTGCCAGCAGCCACAGGGTCACCGGGGAGCTGTTTTTT.

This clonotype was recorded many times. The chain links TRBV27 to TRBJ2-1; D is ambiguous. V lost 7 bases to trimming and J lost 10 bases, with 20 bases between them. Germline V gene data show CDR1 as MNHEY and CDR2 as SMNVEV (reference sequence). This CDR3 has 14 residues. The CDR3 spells CASTFGPDGSEQFF. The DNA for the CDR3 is TGTGCCAGCACTTTTGGGCCCGACGGATCCGAGCAGTTCTTC.

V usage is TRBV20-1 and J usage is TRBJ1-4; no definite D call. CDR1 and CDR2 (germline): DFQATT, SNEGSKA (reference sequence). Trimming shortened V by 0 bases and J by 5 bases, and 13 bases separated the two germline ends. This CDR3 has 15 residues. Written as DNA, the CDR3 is TGCAGTGCTAGAGATCAGTGGGGATCAAATGAAAAACTGTTTTTT. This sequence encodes CSARDQWGSNEKLFF.

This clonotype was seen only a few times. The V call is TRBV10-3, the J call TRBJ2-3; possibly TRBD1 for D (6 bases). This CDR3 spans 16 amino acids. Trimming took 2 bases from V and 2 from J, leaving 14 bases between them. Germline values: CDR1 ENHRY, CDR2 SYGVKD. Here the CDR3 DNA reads TGTGCCATCAGTGAGACGGGACAATACTTCACAGATACGCAGTATTTT. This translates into CAISETGQYFTDTQYF.

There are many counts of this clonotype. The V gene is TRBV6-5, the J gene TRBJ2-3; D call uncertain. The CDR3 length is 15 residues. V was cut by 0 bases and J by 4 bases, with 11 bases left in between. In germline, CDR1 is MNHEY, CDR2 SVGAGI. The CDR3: CASSYSRPWADTQYF. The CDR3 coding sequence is TGTGCCAGCAGTTACTCGAGACCCTGGGCAGATACGCAGTATTTT.